This T cell receptor (beta chain) originates from a study of T cells in Graves' hyperthyroidism and ophthalmopathy. At the level of the study: Blood was drawn when the patient was first diagnosed and still untreated.

The source material, RNA transcripts, was used to amplify TCR beta CDR3 regions. A set of HTBI primers served as the primers for a first-round RT-PCR of the TCR CDR3. TCRdb redid the calling of the multiplex PCR reads with MiXCR, one entry per CDR3 protein. This table holds under 500,000 distinct CDR3 sequences, roughly an eighth found once. Regarding the study as a whole: Researchers report that a 13 V-J model separated ophthalmopathy from stable hyperthyroidism.

This clonotype was counted ten times or more. Its specificity is unknown. This receptor was identified in a man aged 45 to 65 with Graves' ophthalmopathy. Sequencing was carried out using blood.

CDR3 sequence (DNA): TGTGCCAGCAGCTTCGAAGGGGGCGCGGAGGAAAAACTGTTTTTT. It is translated as CASSFEGGAEEKLFF. V usage is TRBV7-9 and J usage is TRBJ1-4; 7 bases line up with TRBD1. V lost 3 bases and J lost 8; bases outside the gene matches: 9. The CDR3 spans 15 residues. The V gene's germline CDR1 is SEHNR and CDR2 FQNEAQ (reference sequence).